The clone carrying this T cell receptor (beta chain) was seen only a few times. Its specificity is unknown. There are 15 residues in the CDR3. The V segment lost 10 bases and the J segment 0 bases; nucleotides outside the gene matches: 9. CDR1 and CDR2 from the germline V gene are LNHDA and SQIVND (reference sequence). The data belong to a study of blood T cells in healthy people across ages. Findings and limits, study-wide: Among long-lived donors, naive CD4+ cells were more numerous and diversity higher than in aged donors. A roughly linear fall in TCR beta diversity per million T cells was seen with increasing age.

A second about 7 to 11 cycle PCR used barcoded and J-beta primers. Every sample gave at least 2.5 million paired-end reads containing CDR3. Using its own MiXCR run on the 5' RACE reads, TCRdb lists one record per CDR3 protein. This repertoire shows 600,000 to 1,000,000 distinct CDR3 sequences, just under 25% found once; its top ten account for under 4%. These data were also filed under a second study, of T cells of mothers and their children.

The genes are TRBV19 and TRBJ2-3; TRBD1 aligns across 8 bases. This receptor was identified in a boy aged 5-17 years in good health. Sample: blood. CDR3 bases: TGTGCCACCAGACAGGGGAAAAAGAGCACAGATACGCAGTATTTT. Translating it yields CATRQGKKSTDTQYF. Together with reference TRBV19 and TRBJ2-3, the CDR3 gives the full variable domain: DGGITQSPKYLFRKEGQNVTLSCEQNLNHDAMYWYRQDPGQGLRLIYYSQIVNDFQKGDIAEGYSVSREKKESFPLTVTSAQKNPTAFYLCATRQGKKSTDTQYFGPGTRLTVL.